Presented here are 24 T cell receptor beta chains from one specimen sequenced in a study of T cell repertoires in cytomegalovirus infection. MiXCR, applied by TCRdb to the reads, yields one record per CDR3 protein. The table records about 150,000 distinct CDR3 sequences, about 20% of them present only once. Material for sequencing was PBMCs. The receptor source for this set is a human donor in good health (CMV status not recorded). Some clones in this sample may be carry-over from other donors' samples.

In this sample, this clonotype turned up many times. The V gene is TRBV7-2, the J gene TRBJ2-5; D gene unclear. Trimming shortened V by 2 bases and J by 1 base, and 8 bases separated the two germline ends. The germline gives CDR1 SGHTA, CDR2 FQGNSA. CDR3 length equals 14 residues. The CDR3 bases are TGTGCCAGCAGCTTAAGGCTAGGCCAAGAGACCCAGTACTTC. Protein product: CASSLRLGQETQYF.

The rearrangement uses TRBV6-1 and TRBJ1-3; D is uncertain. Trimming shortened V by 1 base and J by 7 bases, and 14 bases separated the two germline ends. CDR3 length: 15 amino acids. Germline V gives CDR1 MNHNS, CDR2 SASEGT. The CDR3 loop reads CASSEVLSVWNTIYF. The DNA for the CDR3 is TGTGCCAGCAGTGAAGTATTGTCCGTGTGGAACACCATATATTTT.

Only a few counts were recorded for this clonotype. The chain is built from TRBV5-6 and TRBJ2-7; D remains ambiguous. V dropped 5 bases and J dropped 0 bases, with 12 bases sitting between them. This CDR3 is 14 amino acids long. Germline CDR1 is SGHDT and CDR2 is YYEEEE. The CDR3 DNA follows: TGTGCCAGCAGTTACACAGAAAACTCCTACGAGCAGTACTTC. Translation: CASSYTENSYEQYF.

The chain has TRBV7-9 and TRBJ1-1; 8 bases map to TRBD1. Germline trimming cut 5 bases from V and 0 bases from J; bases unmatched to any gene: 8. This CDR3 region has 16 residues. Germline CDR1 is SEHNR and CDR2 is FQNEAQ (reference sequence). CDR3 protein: CASSQGALFLNTEAFF. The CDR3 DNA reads TGTGCCAGCAGCCAGGGGGCATTATTTTTGAACACTGAAGCTTTCTTT.

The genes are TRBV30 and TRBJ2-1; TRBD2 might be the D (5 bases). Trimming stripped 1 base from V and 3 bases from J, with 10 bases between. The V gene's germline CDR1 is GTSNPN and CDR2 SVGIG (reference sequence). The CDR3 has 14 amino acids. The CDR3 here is CAWSAGLRYNEQFF. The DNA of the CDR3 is TGTGCCTGGAGTGCGGGGTTACGCTACAATGAGCAGTTCTTC.

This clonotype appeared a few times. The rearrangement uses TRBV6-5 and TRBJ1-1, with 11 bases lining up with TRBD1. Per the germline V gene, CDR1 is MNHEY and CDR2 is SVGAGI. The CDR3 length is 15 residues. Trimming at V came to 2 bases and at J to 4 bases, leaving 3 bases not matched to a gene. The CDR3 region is CASSYTGQGATEAFF. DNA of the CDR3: TGTGCCAGCAGTTACACCGGACAGGGGGCCACTGAAGCTTTCTTT.

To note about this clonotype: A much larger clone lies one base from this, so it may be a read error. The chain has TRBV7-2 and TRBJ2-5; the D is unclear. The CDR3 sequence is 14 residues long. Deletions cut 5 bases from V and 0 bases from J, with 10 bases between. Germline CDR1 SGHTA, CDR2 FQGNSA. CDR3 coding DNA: TGTGCCAGCAGCCCTGTGGGGTACCAAGAGACCCAGTACTTC. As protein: CASSPVGYQETQYF.

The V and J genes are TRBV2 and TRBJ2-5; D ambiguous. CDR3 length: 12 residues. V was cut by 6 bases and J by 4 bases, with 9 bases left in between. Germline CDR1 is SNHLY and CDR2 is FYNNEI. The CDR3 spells CASRDPRETQYF. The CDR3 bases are TGTGCCAGCAGGGACCCACGAGAGACCCAGTACTTC.

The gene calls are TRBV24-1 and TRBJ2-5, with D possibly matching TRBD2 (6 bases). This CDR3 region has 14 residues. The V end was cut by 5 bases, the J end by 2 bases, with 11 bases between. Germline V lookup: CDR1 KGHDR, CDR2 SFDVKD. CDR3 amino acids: CATSGGTVQETQYF. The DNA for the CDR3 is TGTGCCACCAGTGGTGGGACTGTTCAAGAGACCCAGTACTTC.

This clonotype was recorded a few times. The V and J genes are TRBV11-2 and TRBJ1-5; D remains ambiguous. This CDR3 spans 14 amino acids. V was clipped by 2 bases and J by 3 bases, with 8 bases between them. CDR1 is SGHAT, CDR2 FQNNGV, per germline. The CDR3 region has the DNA TGTGCCAGCAGCTTACAAGCTTTCAATCAGCCCCAGCATTTT. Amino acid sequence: CASSLQAFNQPQHF.

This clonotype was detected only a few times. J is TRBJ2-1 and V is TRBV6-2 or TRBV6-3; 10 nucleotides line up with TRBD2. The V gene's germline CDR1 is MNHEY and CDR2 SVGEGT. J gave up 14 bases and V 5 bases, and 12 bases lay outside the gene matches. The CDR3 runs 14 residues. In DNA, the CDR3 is TGTGCCAGCAGTACGAGGACCCCTAGCGGGAGTAAGTTCTTC. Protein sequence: CASSTRTPSGSKFF.

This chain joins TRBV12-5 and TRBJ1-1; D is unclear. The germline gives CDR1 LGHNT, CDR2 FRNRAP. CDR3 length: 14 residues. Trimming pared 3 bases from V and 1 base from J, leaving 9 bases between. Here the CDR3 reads CASGFLSPNTEAFF. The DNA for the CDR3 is TGTGCTAGTGGTTTCCTTTCCCCGAACACTGAAGCTTTCTTT.

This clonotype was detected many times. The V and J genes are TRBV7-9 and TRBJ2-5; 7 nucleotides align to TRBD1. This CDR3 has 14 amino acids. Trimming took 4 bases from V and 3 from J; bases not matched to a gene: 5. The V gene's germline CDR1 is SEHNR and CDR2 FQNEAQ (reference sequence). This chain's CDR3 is CASSSFDREETQYF. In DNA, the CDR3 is TGTGCCAGCAGCTCCTTTGACAGGGAAGAGACCCAGTACTTC.

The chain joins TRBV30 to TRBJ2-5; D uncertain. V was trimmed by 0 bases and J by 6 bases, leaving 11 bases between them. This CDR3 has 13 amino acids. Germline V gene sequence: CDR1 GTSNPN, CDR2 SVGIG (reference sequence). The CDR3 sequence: CAWSVPKEKTQYF. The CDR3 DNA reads TGTGCCTGGAGTGTACCTAAGGAGAAGACCCAGTACTTC.

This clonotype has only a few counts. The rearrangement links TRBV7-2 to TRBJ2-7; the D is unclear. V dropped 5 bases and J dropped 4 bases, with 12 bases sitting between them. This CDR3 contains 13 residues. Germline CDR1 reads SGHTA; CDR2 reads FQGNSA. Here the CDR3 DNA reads TGTGCCAGCAGCCAAAATAACCATTACGAGCAGTACTTC. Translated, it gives CASSQNNHYEQYF.

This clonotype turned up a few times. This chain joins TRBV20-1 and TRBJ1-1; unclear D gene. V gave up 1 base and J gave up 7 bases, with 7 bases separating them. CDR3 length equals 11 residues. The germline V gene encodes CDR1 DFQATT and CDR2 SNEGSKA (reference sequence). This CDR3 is CSARVGIEAFF. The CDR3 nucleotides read TGCAGTGCTAGAGTTGGCATTGAAGCTTTCTTT.

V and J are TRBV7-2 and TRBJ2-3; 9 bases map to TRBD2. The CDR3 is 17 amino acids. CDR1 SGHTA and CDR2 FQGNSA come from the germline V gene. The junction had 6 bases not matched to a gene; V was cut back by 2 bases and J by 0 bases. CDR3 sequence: CASSLTPSGVSTDTQYF. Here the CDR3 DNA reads TGTGCCAGCAGCTTAACCCCTAGCGGGGTTAGCACAGATACGCAGTATTTT.

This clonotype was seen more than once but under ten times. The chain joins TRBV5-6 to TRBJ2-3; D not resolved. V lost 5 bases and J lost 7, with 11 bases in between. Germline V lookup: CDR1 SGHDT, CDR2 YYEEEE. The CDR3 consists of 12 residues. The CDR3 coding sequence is TGTGCCAGCAGTTCGAGAGTAAATACGCAGTATTTT. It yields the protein CASSSRVNTQYF.

CDR3 protein: CASSNQGVSNQPQHF. The CDR3 DNA is TGTGCCAGTAGTAATCAGGGGGTGAGCAATCAGCCCCAGCATTTT. The genes are TRBV19 and TRBJ1-5, with 7 positions matching TRBD1. The V gene end was trimmed by 4 bases and the J gene end by 1 base; junction bases not matched to a gene: 4. This CDR3 spans 15 amino acids. The germline CDR1 and CDR2 sequences are LNHDA and SQIVND (reference sequence).

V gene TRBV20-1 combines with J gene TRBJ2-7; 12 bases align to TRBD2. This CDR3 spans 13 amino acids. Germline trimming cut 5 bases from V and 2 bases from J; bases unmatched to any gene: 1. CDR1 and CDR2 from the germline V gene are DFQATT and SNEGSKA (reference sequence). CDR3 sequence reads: CSARTSGAYEQYF. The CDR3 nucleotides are TGCAGTGCTCGGACTAGCGGGGCCTACGAGCAGTACTTC.

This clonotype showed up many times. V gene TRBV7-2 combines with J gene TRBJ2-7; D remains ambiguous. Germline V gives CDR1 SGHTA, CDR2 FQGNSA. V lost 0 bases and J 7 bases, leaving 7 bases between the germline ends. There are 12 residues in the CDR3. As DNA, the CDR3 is TGTGCCAGCAGCTTAGCGCCAAGGGAGCAGTACTTC. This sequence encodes CASSLAPREQYF.

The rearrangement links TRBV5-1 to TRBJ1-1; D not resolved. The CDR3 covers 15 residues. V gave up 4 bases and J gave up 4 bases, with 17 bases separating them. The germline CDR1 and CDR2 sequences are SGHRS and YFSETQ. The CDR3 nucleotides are TGCGCCAGCAGCCCCTCAGCACCCGTGGGCACTGAAGCTTTCTTT. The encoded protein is CASSPSAPVGTEAFF.

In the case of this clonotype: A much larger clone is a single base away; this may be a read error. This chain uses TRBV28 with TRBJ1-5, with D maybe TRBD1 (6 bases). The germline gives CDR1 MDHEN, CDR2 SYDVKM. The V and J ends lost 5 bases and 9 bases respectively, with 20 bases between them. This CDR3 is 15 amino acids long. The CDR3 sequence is CASSPSQQGPRPQHF. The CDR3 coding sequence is TGTGCCAGCAGTCCGAGCCAACAGGGCCCGCGGCCCCAGCATTTT.

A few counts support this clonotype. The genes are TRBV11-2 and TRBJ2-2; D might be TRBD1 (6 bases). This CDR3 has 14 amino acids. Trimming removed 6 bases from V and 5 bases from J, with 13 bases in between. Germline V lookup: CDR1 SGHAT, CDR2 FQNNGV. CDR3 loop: CASRFSQGTGELFF. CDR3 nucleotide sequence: TGTGCCAGCAGATTCTCCCAGGGGACCGGGGAGCTGTTTTTT.